This T cell receptor beta chain was sequenced in a study of regulatory T cells in long-lasting Graves disease. Broader study findings: Newly diagnosed patients shared about a thousand public clonotypes; persistent patients shared about 2,500.

About this clonotype: Its specificity is not known.

The time point: newly diagnosed GD, antithyroid drugs for less than 3 months. RNA extracted from PBMCs served as the sequencing template. A peripheral blood sample, 8 to 10 milliliters in volume, was drawn into EDTA tubes. With iRepertoire HTBI primers and Arm-PCR of CDR3 regions, TCR beta libraries were built. TCRdb processed the multiplex PCR reads anew with MiXCR; each CDR3 protein has one entry. The table includes some 560,000 distinct CDR3 sequences, approximately 16% detected once. Losses at the gene ends were 7 bases for V and 3 bases for J; bases not matched to a gene: 15. The V gene's germline CDR1 is SGHKS and CDR2 YYEKEE (reference sequence). The CDR3 contains 16 residues. Another study also made use of these data, one on T cells in Graves' hyperthyroidism and ophthalmopathy.

The sequenced sample was peripheral blood mononuclear cells (PBMCs), obtained at new diagnosis, from a patient treated with antithyroid drugs. This TCR came from a woman aged 35-60 years with Graves disease. The chain couples TRBV5-5 to TRBJ1-1; 7 positions agree with TRBD1. The CDR3 is CASQPQGLGLDTEAFF. As DNA, the CDR3 is TGTGCCAGCCAACCACAGGGGCTGGGGCTGGACACTGAAGCTTTCTTT.